This entry lists 7 T cell receptor beta chains sequenced from one sample in a study of blood T cells in healthy people across ages (dated by TCRdb to between 2014 and 2017). Libraries came from 5' RACE. These reads were obtained on an Illumina HiSeq 2500. A second PCR of roughly 7 to 11 cycles was performed with a sample-barcoded 5' primer and a J-beta primer mix. The raw public reads went through TCRdb reprocessing: fastp at Q25, MiXCR clone calling, in-frame beta chains kept. CDR3 protein sequences are deduplicated, and each keeps its most common genes and DNA. This sample comprises 800,000 to 950,000 distinct CDR3 sequences, roughly 29% of them detected only once. Jointly, the top ten make up roughly a tenth of the sample. The sample was also linked to a second study, of T cells of mothers and their children.

The material sequenced was blood. These receptors all stem from a woman aged 40 to 50 in good health.

This clonotype appeared many times. This rearrangement joins TRBV5-1 to TRBJ2-5; D assignment may be TRBD1 or TRBD2 (5 bases each). Per the germline V gene, CDR1 is SGHRS and CDR2 is YFSETQ. Trimming stripped 5 bases from V and 0 bases from J, with 11 bases between. The CDR3 consists of 14 residues. This chain's CDR3 is CASRRGEYQETQYF. CDR3 nucleotide sequence: TGCGCCAGCAGGAGGGGAGAGTACCAAGAGACCCAGTACTTC.

The rearrangement uses TRBV4-1 and TRBJ2-2; D may be TRBD1 (7 bases). Germline values: CDR1 MGHRA, CDR2 YSYEKL. V gave up 0 bases and J gave up 9 bases, with 17 bases separating them. The CDR3 runs 16 residues. CDR3 amino acids: CASSQDAGTAVRELFF. CDR3 in DNA: TGCGCCAGCAGCCAAGACGCGGGGACAGCAGTCCGGGAGCTGTTTTTT.

This clonotype was picked up a small number of times. The V call is TRBV20-1, the J call TRBJ2-7, with TRBD1 matching 7 bases. The V and J ends lost 8 bases and 2 bases, in that order; junction bases with no gene match: 6. The CDR3 loop spans 12 amino acids. The germline V gene encodes CDR1 DFQATT and CDR2 SNEGSKA (reference sequence). In DNA, the CDR3 is TGCAGTTCACAGGGGTTGACCTACGAGCAGTACTTC. Translation: CSSQGLTYEQYF.

This clonotype was seen a handful of times. The chain recombines TRBV7-2 with TRBJ2-1; no firm D call. With 7 bases removed from V and 5 bases from J, the gap between germline ends came to 6 bases. The CDR3 extends over 11 amino acids. Germline V gives CDR1 SGHTA, CDR2 FQGNSA. CDR3 DNA sequence: TGTGCCAGCACAGGCCACAATGAGCAGTTCTTC. Translating it yields CASTGHNEQFF.

The chain employs TRBV5-6 and TRBJ2-3; D gene ambiguous. Germline V gene lookup returns CDR1 SGHDT and CDR2 YYEEEE. With 0 bases removed from V and 1 base from J, the gap between germline ends came to 9 bases. CDR3 length: 15 residues. The CDR3 protein is CASSLVYRGTDTQYF. The CDR3 DNA follows: TGTGCCAGCAGCTTGGTGTATAGGGGCACAGATACGCAGTATTTT.

This clonotype was picked up a small number of times. The V and J genes are TRBV15 and TRBJ2-3, with D hard to call. V was pared by 6 bases and J by 0 bases, with 10 bases between. Germline V gives CDR1 LNHNV, CDR2 YYDKDF (reference sequence). CDR3 size: 14 residues. This CDR3 reads CATRKGSSTDTQYF. The CDR3 DNA reads TGTGCCACCAGAAAGGGATCTAGCACAGATACGCAGTATTTT.

The chain recombines TRBV5-1 with TRBJ1-2; TRBD1 might be the D (6 bases). V shed 7 bases and J shed 2 bases, with 12 bases lying between them. Germline loops: CDR1 SGHRS, CDR2 YFSETQ. The CDR3 is 13 amino acids. CDR3 bases: TGCGCCAGCGGCCCGACAGGAAACTATGGCTACACCTTC. Protein: CASGPTGNYGYTF.